A selection of T cell receptor beta chains follows, all from one sample in a study of CD8 T cells in ankylosing spondylitis. TCRdb analysed the 5' RACE reads with MiXCR anew, one entry per CDR3 protein. Among 85,000 to 90,000 distinct CDR3 sequences listed, around 30% were seen once. The sample taken for sequencing was blood, either unsorted or a sorted T cell fraction (not recorded which). These receptors all stem from a male donor with ankylosing spondylitis or in good health (not recorded which). The CDR3 runs from the conserved cysteine through the conserved F or W. D genes are given only for firm matches. Clone size, where shown, is once, few, many, or a class for clones that have expanded.

TRBD2	TRBV3-1	TRBJ2-2	few	CASSGQRETGELFF	TGTGCCAGCAGTGGACAGCGGGAGACCGGGGAGCTGTTTTTT
NA	TRBV28	TRBJ2-5	few	CASSLLTGQETQYF	TGTGCCAGCAGTTTATTGACAGGCCAAGAGACCCAGTACTTC
NA	TRBV10-3	TRBJ2-5	NA	CAISGNERGETQYF	TGTGCCATCAGTGGAAATGAGAGGGGAGAGACCCAGTACTTC
NA	TRBV28	TRBJ2-3	NA	CASCGSVYQLNTQYF	TGTGCCAGCTGCGGTTCAGTTTATCAGTTAAATACGCAGTATTTT
TRBD2	TRBV20-1	TRBJ2-1	NA	CSAGGTREYNEQFF	TGCAGTGCGGGGGGGACTAGAGAATACAATGAGCAGTTCTTC
TRBD1	TRBV7-9	TRBJ2-5	few	CASSLSHRQTGVETQYF	TGTGCCAGCAGCTTATCCCACCGCCAGACAGGGGTAGAGACCCAGTACTTC
NA	TRBV5-1	TRBJ2-1	few	CASRKGLGRINEQFF	TGCGCCAGCAGGAAGGGACTGGGGCGTATCAATGAGCAGTTCTTC
NA	TRBV10-3	TRBJ2-1	few	CAITSDSNTVYNEQFF	TGTGCCATCACCTCGGACTCCAATACTGTCTACAATGAGCAGTTCTTC
NA	TRBV7-9	TRBJ2-1	few	CASSLDQGGYNEQFF	TGTGCCAGCAGCTTAGACCAGGGAGGATACAATGAGCAGTTCTTC
NA	TRBV7-2	TRBJ1-6	few	CASSLVGWGNSPLHF	TGTGCCAGCAGCTTAGTGGGGTGGGGGAATTCACCCCTCCACTTT
NA	TRBV13	TRBJ2-3	many	CASSLESASVTQYF	TGTGCCAGCAGCTTAGAATCTGCTAGCGTAACGCAGTATTTT
TRBD2	TRBV20-1	TRBJ2-1	NA	CSASRASGGATYNEQFF	TGCAGTGCTAGTAGGGCTAGCGGGGGAGCTACGTACAATGAGCAGTTCTTC
NA	TRBV12-3/TRBV12-4	TRBJ1-1	once	CASSPGLDGRGAFF	TGTGCCAGCAGTCCGGGTTTGGACGGCCGTGGAGCTTTCTTT
TRBD2	TRBV10-3	TRBJ2-3	few	CAISSGGATDTQYF	TGTGCCATCAGCTCGGGGGGGGCCACAGATACGCAGTATTTT
NA	TRBV29-1	TRBJ1-1	NA	CSVVVTNTEAFF	TGCAGCGTTGTAGTCACGAACACTGAAGCTTTCTTT
NA	TRBV7-3	TRBJ2-3	few	CASSLNGQLTDTQYF	TGTGCCAGCAGCTTAAACGGACAGCTCACAGATACGCAGTATTTT
NA	TRBV20-1	TRBJ2-5	NA	CSARKSSQETQYF	TGCAGTGCTAGAAAAAGCAGCCAAGAGACCCAGTACTTC
NA	TRBV18	TRBJ1-1	once	CASSPQEVGWAEAFF	TGTGCCAGCTCACCACAAGAAGTAGGGTGGGCTGAAGCTTTCTTT
TRBD1	TRBV7-9	TRBJ2-7	NA	CASSKGQGRHEQYF	TGTGCCAGCAGCAAGGGACAGGGGAGACACGAGCAGTACTTC
NA	TRBV10-3	TRBJ1-4	NA	CAISEKGDEKLFF	TGTGCCATCAGTGAGAAGGGTGACGAAAAACTGTTTTTT
TRBD1	TRBV20-1	TRBJ2-7	few	CSASGGVIHEQYF	TGCAGTGCTTCAGGGGGCGTTATCCACGAGCAGTACTTC
NA	TRBV5-1	TRBJ2-5	many	CASSLSGLQETQYF	TGCGCCAGCAGCTTGTCAGGACTACAAGAGACCCAGTACTTC
TRBD1	TRBV24-1	TRBJ2-3	few	CATSRGQGSTDTQYF	TGTGCCACCAGTCGGGGACAGGGAAGCACAGATACGCAGTATTTT
NA	TRBV7-9	TRBJ2-3	NA	CASSLYSTDTQYF	TGTGCCAGCAGCTTATACAGCACAGATACGCAGTATTTT
NA	TRBV5-1	TRBJ1-1	NA	CASRADGAFF	TGCGCCAGCAGGGCAGACGGAGCTTTCTTT
TRBD1	TRBV20-1	TRBJ1-4	few	CSARESGTGNEKLFF	TGCAGTGCTAGAGAGTCCGGGACAGGCAATGAAAAACTGTTTTTT
TRBD2	TRBV6-4	TRBJ2-2	NA	CASSRLAGTGELFF	TGTGCCAGCAGCCGACTAGCGGGGACCGGGGAGCTGTTTTTT
TRBD1	TRBV2	TRBJ1-5	few	CASSAARTGVQPQHF	TGTGCCAGCAGTGCAGCCCGGACAGGGGTCCAGCCCCAGCATTTT
NA	TRBV6-1	TRBJ1-5	NA	CASSAGSRTAQHF	TGTGCCAGCAGTGCCGGGTCACGAACGGCCCAGCATTTT
NA	TRBV7-2	TRBJ2-1	NA	CASSLEVRRRRFF	TGTGCCAGCAGCTTAGAGGTGAGGCGTCGTCGGTTCTTC
NA	TRBV7-8	TRBJ2-1	few	CASARAGNNEQFF	TGTGCCAGCGCTAGAGCGGGCAACAATGAGCAGTTCTTC
NA	TRBV15	TRBJ1-4	NA	CATSFDRLGEKLFF	TGTGCCACCAGCTTTGACAGGCTTGGCGAAAAACTGTTTTTT
TRBD2	TRBV5-1	TRBJ2-7	NA	CASSLRGGMIEQYF	TGCGCCAGCAGCTTGAGGGGAGGGATGATAGAGCAGTACTTC
NA	TRBV9	TRBJ2-5	few	CASSVGGGQETQYF	TGTGCCAGCAGCGTAGGGGGCGGGCAAGAGACCCAGTACTTC
NA	TRBV5-5	TRBJ1-1	few	CASSQVDTEAFF	TGTGCCAGCAGCCAAGTCGACACTGAAGCTTTCTTT
NA	TRBV4-2	TRBJ2-3	few	CASSQDSRTDTQYF	TGTGCCAGCAGCCAAGACAGCCGCACAGATACGCAGTATTTT
TRBD1	TRBV20-1	TRBJ1-5	NA	CSAEARTGGAWGNQPQHF	TGCAGTGCGGAGGCTCGTACAGGGGGTGCGTGGGGCAATCAGCCCCAGCATTTT
TRBD2	TRBV4-1	TRBJ2-2	NA	CASSQPWEGSGDLFF	TGCGCCAGCAGCCAGCCATGGGAGGGTTCCGGGGACCTGTTTTTT
TRBD2	TRBV5-1	TRBJ2-2	NA	CASSFSLAGSNTGELFF	TGCGCCAGCAGCTTTTCACTAGCGGGGTCGAACACCGGGGAGCTGTTTTTT
TRBD1	TRBV5-1	TRBJ2-3	NA	CASRLIPGQGVTDTQYF	TGCGCCAGCAGATTGATACCGGGACAGGGTGTAACAGATACGCAGTATTTT
NA	TRBV12-3/TRBV12-4	TRBJ1-2	NA	CASSLLDEYYGYTF	TGTGCCAGCAGTCTCCTGGACGAGTACTATGGCTACACCTTC
NA	TRBV7-3	TRBJ2-6	NA	CASSLTGPAGANVLTF	TGTGCCAGCAGCTTAACAGGACCAGCCGGGGCCAACGTCCTGACTTTC
NA	TRBV7-8	TRBJ1-1	NA	CASSLEAQGSTEAFF	TGTGCCAGCAGCTTAGAGGCCCAGGGCTCCACTGAAGCTTTCTTT
TRBD2	TRBV6-1	TRBJ2-3	NA	CASSGGGIDTQYF	TGTGCCAGCAGTGGGGGAGGGATAGATACGCAGTATTTT
NA	TRBV27	TRBJ2-6	NA	CASSSIQGPGANVLTF	TGTGCCAGCAGTTCAATCCAGGGGCCTGGGGCCAACGTCCTGACTTTC
NA	TRBV5-5	TRBJ2-7	few	CASSLGQGRVEQYF	TGTGCCAGCAGCTTGGGGCAGGGTAGGGTCGAGCAGTACTTC
TRBD2	TRBV7-9	TRBJ2-5	NA	CASSLITSGETQYF	TGTGCCAGCAGCTTAATTACTAGCGGAGAGACCCAGTACTTC
TRBD2	TRBV7-6	TRBJ2-1	NA	CASSLGLAGNEQFF	TGTGCCAGCAGCTTAGGGCTAGCGGGAAATGAGCAGTTCTTC
TRBD1	TRBV5-5	TRBJ2-2	few	CASSSEGQGVTGELFF	TGTGCCAGCAGCTCAGAGGGACAGGGGGTCACCGGGGAGCTGTTTTTT
NA	TRBV7-2	TRBJ1-1	few	CASSLDISWETEAFF	TGTGCCAGCAGCCTGGACATCTCGTGGGAGACTGAAGCTTTCTTT
TRBD2	TRBV29-1	TRBJ2-7	NA	CSVGIGTSGGEQYF	TGCAGCGTGGGTATCGGGACTAGCGGAGGCGAGCAGTACTTC
NA	TRBV20-1	TRBJ2-3	few	CSPSGRGSDTQYF	TGCAGTCCCTCCGGCCGGGGGTCGGATACGCAGTATTTT
NA	TRBV14	TRBJ2-1	NA	CASSYGTRSHNEQFF	TGTGCCAGCAGCTACGGGACCAGGTCACACAATGAGCAGTTCTTC
TRBD1	TRBV20-1	TRBJ1-1	few	CSAIGGQGSATEAFF	TGCAGTGCTATAGGGGGCCAGGGGAGTGCCACTGAAGCTTTCTTT
NA	TRBV18	TRBJ2-1	NA	CASSPGQAVNNEQFF	TGTGCCAGCTCACCAGGCCAGGCGGTAAACAATGAGCAGTTCTTC
TRBD1	TRBV5-1	TRBJ1-5	few	CASSPVSRGEYSNQPQHF	TGCGCCAGCAGCCCCGTCAGCAGGGGGGAATATAGCAATCAGCCCCAGCATTTT
NA	TRBV20-1	TRBJ1-6	many	CSARDDQSSYNSPLHF	TGCAGTGCTAGAGATGACCAGAGCTCCTATAATTCACCCCTCCACTTT
NA	TRBV27	TRBJ2-7	few	CASKVSCF	TGTGCCAGCAAAGTAAGCTGCTTC
TRBD1	TRBV9	TRBJ1-4	NA	CASSPNPGTGNEKLFF	TGTGCCAGCAGCCCAAATCCCGGGACAGGGAATGAAAAACTGTTTTTT